The T cell receptor beta chain described here comes from a study of cytomegalovirus exposure and HLA in healthy donors. The wider study: An earlier analysis identified more than 95 million unique TCR beta sequences in approximately 170 million T cells.

The PCR made use of 60 Vbeta and 13 Jbeta primers. As processed by the authors: Some 10 million of the about 80 million unique TCR beta chains counted in a later analysis were shared. Sequencing used immunoSEQ multiplex PCR; TCRdb keeps in-frame clones, though not all of them. That table is the source of V, J and clone size, and D and trimming were worked out from the DNA. The sample shows fewer than 200,000 clones, about 82% of them seen only once. This clone was counted a single time. The antigen is not known. The germline CDR1 and CDR2 sequences are MNHEY and SMNVEV (reference sequence). Trimming cost V 2 bases and J 5 bases, with 10 bases left between them. This CDR3 has 13 residues. Study outcomes and limitations: Associated with cytomegalovirus, according to the listing, were approximately 160 TCR beta chains.

This TCR was sampled from a woman aged 18-29 years in good health and CMV-seronegative. The chain carries TRBV27 and TRBJ2-7; a possible D gene is TRBD1 (5 bases). Sequences were obtained from PBMCs. For the CDR3, the DNA is TGTGCCAGCAGTTTAGGGGCCGGCCACGAGCAGTACTTC. It encodes CASSLGAGHEQYF.